The T cell receptor (beta chain) under discussion was sequenced for a study of STAT5B mutations in CD4+ large granular lymphocyte leukemia. For this clone: Its antigen remains unknown.

The CDR3 has 16 residues. The trim removed 2 bases at V and 1 base at J, leaving 6 bases unmatched. CDR1 is MNHEY and CDR2 is SVGAGI in the germline V gene. Study-wide points: 8/27 top patient clones versus 2/35 control clones were TRBV06-family. No patients shared main leukemic clonotypes, though around 27% appeared at low frequency elsewhere.

Generated by immunoSEQ multiplex PCR, the TCRdb table keeps only in-frame clones and is missing some. The sample yields fewer than 45,000 clones, about 86% seen once. The rearrangement uses TRBV6-5 and TRBJ2-7, with 9 bases lining up with TRBD1. The sequenced material came from CD4+ T cells from blood buffy coats. The sequence was collected from a human donor in good health. CDR3 region: CASSYRMGQGSYEQYF. For the CDR3, the DNA is TGTGCCAGCAGTTACCGGATGGGACAGGGATCCTACGAGCAGTACTTC.